These 13 T cell receptor beta chains came from one sample sequenced in a study of beta chain features in type 1 diabetes. TCRB transcripts that were expressed got sequenced, as all of the isolated RNA had been reverse transcribed. This table comes from immunoSEQ multiplex PCR, and its TCRdb copy is limited to in-frame clones, with some not included. Seen here are about 620,000 clones, roughly 16% observed once, and the top ten hold approximately 0.099%. Sequenced material: naive CD4+ T cells from blood. These receptor sequences come from a young man in good health.

This chain uses TRBV4-3 with TRBJ1-2, with D possibly matching TRBD1 (6 bases). Between the trimmed V and J ends, which lost 0 bases and 6 bases, there was a span of 17 bases. This CDR3 is built from 16 residues. From germline, CDR1 is LGHNA and CDR2 YSLEER. The CDR3 loop reads CASSQDPPGDGDGYTF. The CDR3 region has the DNA TGCGCCAGCAGCCAAGATCCCCCAGGGGATGGTGATGGCTACACCTTC.

This chain's CDR3 is CASSYLEGERRGAFF. Written as DNA, the CDR3 is TGTGCCAGCAGTTACTTGGAAGGGGAACGACGGGGAGCTTTCTTT. The V gene is TRBV6-5, the J gene TRBJ1-1; the D gene is possibly TRBD1 (5 bases). The V and J ends lost 1 base and 10 bases respectively, with 19 bases between them. The CDR3 extends over 15 amino acids. Germline V lookup: CDR1 MNHEY, CDR2 SVGAGI.

This clone turned up a few times. Other DNA sequences in this sample translate to the same CDR3. The V call is TRBV5-1, the J call TRBJ1-1, with D unresolved. The V end was cut by 0 bases, the J end by 0 bases, with 6 bases between. The CDR3 is 14 residues long. CDR1 and CDR2 (germline): SGHRS, YFSETQ. CDR3 in DNA: TGCGCCAGCAGCTTGGACGGGTTGAACACTGAAGCTTTCTTT. Its protein product is CASSLDGLNTEAFF.

The chain uses TRBV29-1 and TRBJ2-7; D is ambiguous. The V gene's germline CDR1 is SQVTM and CDR2 ANQGSEA. This CDR3 has 12 residues. The V end was cut by 4 bases, the J end by 2 bases, with 9 bases between. CDR3 sequence reads: CSVGSGTYEQYF. In DNA, the CDR3 is TGCAGCGTTGGGTCAGGAACCTACGAGCAGTACTTC.

The CDR3 here is CASSSLGTGESYEQYF. In DNA form, the CDR3 reads TGTGCCAGCAGCAGCCTCGGGACAGGGGAGTCCTACGAGCAGTACTTC. The J gene is TRBJ2-5, the V gene TRBV13, with 10 bases identical to TRBD1. The DNA end favors TRBJ2-7, so the J call may be wrong. Germline V CDR1 and CDR2: PRHDT, FYEKMQ (reference sequence). There are 16 residues in the CDR3.

This clone was counted a few times. The V and J genes are TRBV7-2 and TRBJ2-2; TRBD1 aligns across 9 bases. Germline V gene sequence: CDR1 SGHTA, CDR2 FQGNSA. The CDR3 spans 15 residues. V was clipped by 5 bases and J by 4 bases; unmatched bases: 5. CDR3 protein: CASSQGQGRTGELFF. For the CDR3, the DNA is TGTGCCAGCAGCCAGGGACAGGGTCGCACCGGGGAGCTGTTTTTT.

This chain connects TRBV25-1 to TRBJ1-2; D is perhaps TRBD1 (6 bases). Germline lookup yields CDR1 MGHDK and CDR2 SYGVNS. Deletions cut 1 base from V and 6 bases from J, with 12 bases between. There are 14 residues in the CDR3. The CDR3 here is CASSEWTAGHGYTF. The CDR3 nucleotides read TGTGCCAGCAGTGAATGGACAGCCGGCCATGGCTACACCTTC.

The chain couples TRBV6-5 to TRBJ2-1, with 8 bases lining up with TRBD1. The J segment lost 9 bases and the V segment lost 7 bases, leaving 8 bases of the junction unmatched. The CDR3 loop spans 13 amino acids. Germline lookup yields CDR1 MNHEY and CDR2 SVGAGI. The CDR3 DNA is TGTGCCAGCAACGGACAGGGTCTCGGTGAGCAGTTCTTC. Its protein product is CASNGQGLGEQFF.

The chain combines TRBV5-1 with TRBJ1-6, with TRBD1 matching over 9 bases. From germline, CDR1 is SGHRS and CDR2 YFSETQ. After removal of 0 bases from V and 7 bases from J, the junction contained 2 bases not matched to a gene. The CDR3 contains 15 residues. CDR3 sequence reads: CASSLAGQGNSPLHF. DNA for the CDR3: TGCGCCAGCAGCTTGGCGGGACAGGGCAATTCACCCCTCCACTTT.

This clone was seen more than once but under ten times. J is TRBJ2-3 and V is TRBV28; possible D gene TRBD2, 6 bases. Germline CDR1 MDHEN, CDR2 SYDVKM. Trimming left V 6 bases short and J 11 bases short, with 30 bases between. The CDR3 is 17 residues long. The CDR3: CASSLGGAGMSLGGQYF. CDR3 DNA sequence: TGTGCCAGCAGCCTCGGAGGGGCAGGGATGTCCCTTGGGGGGCAGTATTTT.

This clone was detected a few times. This chain connects TRBV25-1 to TRBJ2-3; D is unresolved. Trimming pared 6 bases from V and 3 bases from J, leaving 10 bases between. This CDR3 region has 13 residues. Germline V gene lookup returns CDR1 MGHDK and CDR2 SYGVNS. The CDR3 sequence is CASRVLGTDTQYF. For the CDR3, the DNA is TGTGCCAGCAGAGTACTGGGAACAGATACGCAGTATTTT. The variable domain in full, with the rest retrieved from reference TRBV25-1 and TRBJ2-3, is EADIYQTPRYLVIGTGKKITLECSQTMGHDKMYWYQQDPGMELHLIHYSYGVNSTEKGDLSSESTVSRIRTEHFPLTLESARPSHTSQYLCASRVLGTDTQYFGPGTRLTVL.

This clone has a handful of counts. The CDR3 is CASSSPPRQGPGGYTF. The CDR3, as DNA: TGTGCCAGCAGCTCCCCCCCTCGACAGGGCCCGGGGGGCTACACCTTC. The chain couples TRBV7-2 to TRBJ1-2; 7 nucleotides line up with TRBD1. This CDR3 has 16 amino acids. V shed 4 bases, J shed 8 bases, and the junction held 16 bases outside the gene matches. The germline V gene has CDR1 SGHTA and CDR2 FQGNSA.

This chain joins TRBV5-1 and TRBJ1-2, with 7 bases lining up with TRBD1. Germline trimming cut 4 bases from V and 8 bases from J; bases unmatched to any gene: 11. The length of the CDR3 is 14 residues. Germline V gene lookup returns CDR1 SGHRS and CDR2 YFSETQ. CDR3 bases: TGCGCCAGCAGCAGTGGACAGGTGTCGAGGGGCTACACCTTC. This encodes CASSSGQVSRGYTF.